These 5 T cell receptor beta chains were sequenced from one sample in a study of monozygotic twins with inflammatory bowel disease. With the 5' RACE reads reprocessed, TCRdb shows one record per CDR3 protein and no DNA. This table holds approximately 390,000 distinct CDR3 sequences. The sample was blood. The source of these receptors is a human donor with ulcerative colitis or Crohn's disease, or a healthy co-twin of an affected twin (not recorded which).

The V gene is TRBV2, the J gene TRBJ1-4; TCRdb lists TRBD1, though no DNA is available to test this call. Per the germline V gene, CDR1 is SNHLY and CDR2 is FYNNEI. The CDR3 runs to 18 residues. This CDR3 reads CASIFRRTGPTTNEKLFF.

V and J are TRBV12-3 or TRBV12-4 and TRBJ1-3. This CDR3 region has 14 residues. CDR3 protein: CASSLPTQRNTIYF.

This chain uses TRBV3-1 with TRBJ1-1; lacking DNA, the TRBD1 call made by TCRdb goes unchecked. The CDR3 spans 15 residues. Germline V CDR1 and CDR2: LGHDT, YNNKEL (reference sequence). The CDR3 sequence is CASSQGRGARIEAFF.

The chain recombines TRBV7-9 with TRBJ2-7; the TCRdb D gene call, TRBD2, has no DNA to confirm it. The CDR3 is 17 amino acids. Germline V gives CDR1 SEHNR, CDR2 FQNEAQ (reference sequence). CDR3 sequence: CASSFPPSGRIRYEQYF. Based on the CDR3 plus reference TRBV7-9 and TRBJ2-7, the full variable domain is DTGVSQNPRHKITKRGQNVTFRCDPISEHNRLYWYRQTLGQGPEFLTYFQNEAQLEKSRLLSDRFSAERPKGSFSTLEIQRTEQGDSAMYLCASSFPPSGRIRYEQYFGPGTRLTVT.

The rearrangement joins TRBV7-2 to TRBJ1-2. This CDR3 has 12 amino acids. Looked up from germline, CDR1 is SGHTA and CDR2 is FQGNSA. This CDR3 reads CASSPEVGGYTF. Together with reference TRBV7-2 and TRBJ1-2, the CDR3 gives the full variable domain: GAGVSQSPSNKVTEKGKDVELRCDPISGHTALYWYRQSLGQGLEFLIYFQGNSAPDKSGLPSDRFSAERTGGSVSTLTIQRTQQEDSAVYLCASSPEVGGYTFGSGTRLTVV.